Listed here is a single T cell receptor (beta chain). There is no known antigen for this receptor. The input lacks base qualities; no much larger clone sits a single base away. Whole blood was collected in K2EDTA tubes by collaborating institutions according to the institutions' own protocols. Collaborator samples were shipped for TCRbeta analysis as frozen whole blood, isolated PBMCs, or DNA extracted from either sample type. The data are from a study of blood T cell repertoires in COVID-19 (dated by TCRdb to about 2020). Describing the broader study: Samples covering the acute and convalescent phases of COVID-19 were provided by collaborators in the United States, Italy and Spain. The material from the prospective study consisted of cDNA or gDNA derived from T cells, B-cell-depleted T cells, or PBMCs. The dataset comprised deeply sampled blood TCRbeta repertoires from subjects exposed to, actively infected with, or recovered from COVID-19. A freely available public database, intended as a resource for researchers studying the immune response to SARS-CoV-2, is where the repertoires were released. Samples came from the ongoing ImmuneRACE study (first 160 participants) plus 1,254 subjects from 6 global collaborators. A de-identified subject ID, COVID-19 status, age in years and sex were almost always included in the sample metadata. Where available, HLA class I and class II types were obtained from metadata supplied by the sample provider rather than from assay-based typing. General study outcomes and caveats: How much clinical and demographic metadata was included differed by source and by participant, and the metadata was provided uncurated.

The immunoSEQ Assay, a bias-controlled multiplex PCR, was used to amplify TCRbeta CDR3 regions from genomic DNA. The paper's processing steps were these. Nucleated cell counts per sample were estimated from amplification of reference gene primers within the assay. To quantify the absolute abundance of each unique TCRbeta CDR3 rearrangement, sequence reads were collapsed and filtered. Productive Simpson clonality was computed per sample as the square root of Simpson's diversity index over productive rearrangements. In its TCRdb copy, this immuneACCESS table keeps in-frame sequences only and misses some clones. Where compared with another copy, unresolved V genes explain less than half of these, and the others have no known cause. That table is the source of V, J and clone size, and D and trimming were worked out from the DNA. Counted in this sample were approximately 97,000 clones; about four fifths of them appeared once. The top ten constitute about 9.9% of the sample.

The receptor was derived from a man aged 40-50 years with active or convalescent COVID-19. Sequenced sample: peripheral blood.

The CDR3 reads CASSALPTSAGSYEQYF. In nucleotides, the sequence is TGTGCCAGCTCGGCCTTACCGACATCAGCGGGTTCCTACGAGCAGTACTTC. Recombination joined TRBV18 with TRBJ2-7; TRBD2 might be the D gene, on 6 matching bases. The CDR3, cysteine through phenylalanine, is 17 amino acids long. Left in the record is the CDR3 DNA by itself, 51 bases read in frame from the first base. Trimming takes 6 bases from V and 1 base from J, and the germline ends sit 22 bases apart. Per the germline V gene, KGHSH is the CDR1 and LQKENI is the CDR2.